This TCR beta chain derives from a study of T cells in Graves' hyperthyroidism and ophthalmopathy. Study findings and constraints: The model made its ophthalmopathy prediction, and onset followed a median approximately six months later. Blood also contained most expanded thyroid clonotypes above 0.001.

RNA transcripts provided the source from which TCR beta CDR3 regions were amplified. When the TCR CDR3 underwent first-round RT-PCR, the HTBI primer set was used. Each CDR3 protein gets one entry after TCRdb re-called the multiplex PCR reads with MiXCR. The sample records 200,000 to 250,000 distinct CDR3 sequences, roughly 15% being singletons. CDR3 length: 15 amino acids. Trimming at V came to 0 bases and at J to 3 bases, leaving 6 bases not matched to a gene. Germline lookup yields CDR1 DFQATT and CDR2 SNEGSKA (reference sequence). In this sample, this clonotype turned up many times. Its antigen is unidentified.

The sample was blood. The receptor's source is a young woman with Graves' ophthalmopathy. V is TRBV20-1 and J is TRBJ2-7; 9 nucleotides match TRBD1. The CDR3 nucleotides read TGCAGTGCTAGAGACGGGACAGGGAATCGCTACGAGCAGTACTTC. It yields the protein CSARDGTGNRYEQYF.